Shown below are 2 T cell receptor beta chains from a single sample sequenced in a study of CD8+CD57+ T cells in acquired aplastic anemia. The sequenced patients had an expansion of CD8+CD57+ cells seen by flow cytometry. Researchers used genomic DNA as the template to profile TCR beta VDJ and CDR3. TCRdb redid the calling of the reads with MiXCR, one entry per CDR3 protein. The top ten clones hold roughly 8% of a sample with about 240,000 distinct CDR3 sequences, around 45% of them seen once. Source material: sorted CD4+, CD8+, or CD8+CD57+ T cells (not recorded which) from PBMCs. These receptors were obtained from a human donor with aplastic anemia.

This clonotype was counted many times. This sequence joins TRBV9 and TRBJ2-3; the match to TRBD2 covers 9 bases. The CDR3 is made up of 16 amino acids. V shed 0 bases and J 5 bases; nucleotides not matched to a gene: 7. Germline CDR1 and CDR2: SGDLS and YYNGEE. CDR3 bases: TGTGCCAGCAGCGTAGAGGGCGGGGGGGCCGAAGATACGCAGTATTTT. It is translated as CASSVEGGGAEDTQYF.

This clonotype was counted at least ten times. This chain connects TRBV2 to TRBJ2-1; 10 nucleotides align to TRBD1. The trim removed 2 bases at V and 5 bases at J, leaving 3 bases unmatched. Per germline, CDR1 SNHLY and CDR2 FYNNEI. The CDR3 extends over 15 amino acids. DNA for the CDR3: TGTGCCAGCAGTGAATGGGGACAGGGGCACAATGAGCAGTTCTTC. Its translation: CASSEWGQGHNEQFF.